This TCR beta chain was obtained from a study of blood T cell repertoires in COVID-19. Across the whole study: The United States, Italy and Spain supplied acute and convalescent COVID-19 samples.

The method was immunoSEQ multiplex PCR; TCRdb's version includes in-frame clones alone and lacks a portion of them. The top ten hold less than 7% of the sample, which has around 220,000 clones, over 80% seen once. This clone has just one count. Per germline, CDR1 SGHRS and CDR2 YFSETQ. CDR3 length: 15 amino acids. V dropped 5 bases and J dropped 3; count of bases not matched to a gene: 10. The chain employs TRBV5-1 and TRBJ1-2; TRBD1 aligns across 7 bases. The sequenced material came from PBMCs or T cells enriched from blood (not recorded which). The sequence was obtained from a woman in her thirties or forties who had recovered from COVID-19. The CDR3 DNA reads TGCGCCAGCAGGATTTTGACAGGGATGGACTATGGCTACACCTTC. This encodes CASRILTGMDYGYTF.